The subject of this entry is one TCR beta chain. Its antigen remains unknown. The record originates from a study of cytomegalovirus exposure and HLA in healthy donors. Donors likely had unrecorded immune exposures despite being nominally healthy when sampled. Findings and caveats of the study: TCR beta sequences numbering under 20,000 were associated with HLA alleles at 0.05 false discovery rate in a later analysis. Three chains tied to CMV proved CMV antigen-specific in vitro. For most TCR sequences rarity was the rule, although some public TCRs occurred in many donors.

Primers: 60 Vbeta forward and 13 Jbeta reverse. Only in-frame clones appear in the TCRdb table, and some are missing; sequencing was by immunoSEQ multiplex PCR. Among about 210,000 clones listed, roughly 82% were seen once. Deletions cut 1 base from V and 1 base from J, with 9 bases between. In germline, CDR1 is SGHRS, CDR2 YFSETQ. The CDR3 extends over 15 amino acids. This TCR came from a man aged 40-55 years in good health and CMV-seropositive. The chain recombines TRBV5-1 with TRBJ2-1, with a weak D call TRBD1 (5 bases). Input material: PBMCs. CDR3 loop: CASSLKTGSYNEQFF. CDR3 DNA: TGCGCCAGCAGCTTGAAAACAGGTTCCTACAATGAGCAGTTCTTC.